This is a list of T cell receptor beta chains from one sample in a study of identical twins. TCRdb re-analysed the 5' RACE reads in MiXCR, keeping a single row per CDR3 protein. The sample lists some 200,000 distinct CDR3 sequences, 6.5% to 8.5% occurring once. This same sample was also part of a study on yellow fever vaccine responses in identical twins.

The sequenced sample consisted of memory (CD45RO+) T cells sorted from blood. The source of these receptors is a woman younger than 30 in good health. CDR3s include the opening cysteine and the closing phenylalanine or tryptophan. D genes are given only for firm matches. Where a row states a size, it is once, few, many or the class of an expanded clone; other rows omit it.

V gene	J gene	clone size	D gene	CDR3 protein	CDR3 DNA
TRBV27	TRBJ2-7	.	TRBD1	CASSRDRPSYEQYF	TGTGCCAGCAGCCGGGACAGACCATCCTACGAGCAGTACTTC
TRBV2	TRBJ2-6	.	TRBD2	CASSELGTGGLSGANVLTF	TGTGCCAGCAGTGAACTTGGTACGGGAGGTCTGTCTGGGGCCAACGTCCTGACTTTC
TRBV19	TRBJ2-7	few	.	CASQGEQVTDEQYF	TGTGCCAGTCAAGGGGAACAAGTTACTGACGAGCAGTACTTC
TRBV10-1	TRBJ2-1	.	.	CASSESPLVEQFF	TGCGCCAGCAGTGAAAGCCCCCTGGTTGAGCAGTTCTTC
TRBV15	TRBJ1-4	.	.	CATSRDRGATNEKLFF	TGTGCCACCAGCAGAGATCGGGGTGCAACTAATGAAAAACTGTTTTTT
TRBV6-1	TRBJ1-6	few	TRBD1	CASSRSPGTDGSPLHF	TGTGCCAGCAGCCGATCACCCGGGACAGACGGTTCACCCCTCCACTTT
TRBV6-2/TRBV6-3	TRBJ2-3	few	TRBD2	CASSPSGRWTDTQYF	TGTGCCAGCAGTCCAAGCGGGAGGTGGACAGATACGCAGTATTTT
TRBV2	TRBJ2-7	few	TRBD1	CASSSGQGTEQYF	TGTGCCAGCAGCTCGGGACAGGGAACCGAGCAGTACTTC
TRBV7-9	TRBJ2-1	many	.	CASSPFQGGGSDNEQFF	TGTGCCAGCAGCCCCTTTCAGGGGGGAGGTAGCGACAATGAGCAGTTCTTC
TRBV10-3	TRBJ2-7	.	.	CAIRSTGRSYEQYF	TGTGCCATCAGGTCGACAGGAAGGTCCTACGAGCAGTACTTC
TRBV9	TRBJ2-2	few	.	CASSVRDPGELFF	TGTGCCAGCAGCGTGAGGGACCCCGGGGAGCTGTTTTTT
TRBV27	TRBJ2-2	few	.	CASSQDRTNTGELFF	TGTGCCAGCAGCCAGGACAGAACGAACACCGGGGAGCTGTTTTTT
TRBV20-1	TRBJ1-5	few	.	CSATGTVREPQHF	TGCAGTGCTACCGGGACGGTAAGGGAGCCCCAGCATTTT
TRBV10-1	TRBJ1-1	few	TRBD1	CASSEFPGGTEAFF	TGCGCCAGCAGTGAGTTCCCAGGGGGGACTGAAGCTTTCTTT
TRBV6-1	TRBJ2-7	.	TRBD1	CASSGPGQGVYEQYF	TGTGCCAGCAGTGGACCGGGACAGGGGGTCTACGAGCAGTACTTC
TRBV15	TRBJ1-5	many	TRBD1	CATSREEGASQPQHF	TGTGCCACCAGCAGAGAGGAGGGGGCGAGTCAGCCCCAGCATTTT
TRBV12-3/TRBV12-4	TRBJ1-3	many	.	CASSLTTSGNTIYF	TGTGCCAGCAGTCTCACAACTTCTGGAAACACCATATATTTT
TRBV5-1	TRBJ1-3	.	.	CASRRGSGNTIYF	TGCGCCAGCAGGAGAGGGTCCGGAAACACCATATATTTT
TRBV20-1	TRBJ1-2	few	.	CSAPGLTQGNYGYTF	TGCAGTGCCCCAGGCCTGACCCAGGGTAACTATGGCTACACCTTC
TRBV12-5	TRBJ2-5	.	.	CASAWGGKGETQYF	TGTGCTAGTGCCTGGGGGGGCAAGGGAGAGACCCAGTACTTC